This TCR beta chain comes out of a study of T cells in Graves' hyperthyroidism and ophthalmopathy. The study, taken as a whole, reports: Blood also contained most expanded thyroid clonotypes above 0.001.

Cells are PBMCs isolated from about 10 ml of fresh blood. Amplification yielded TCR beta CDR3 regions, with RNA transcripts as the source. HTBI primers were the set used in a first-round RT-PCR of the TCR CDR3. One entry per CDR3 protein results from TCRdb running MiXCR on the multiplex PCR reads. The sample shows about 560,000 distinct CDR3 sequences, over 15% of them seen only once. On this clonotype itself: Its antigen is not identified.

CDR1 is SNHLY, CDR2 FYNNEI, per germline. Trimming shortened V by 8 bases and J by 1 base, and 10 bases separated the two germline ends. This CDR3 is 13 amino acids long. This receptor was identified in a woman between 18 and 29 years old with Graves' hyperthyroidism. Sequenced sample: blood. The V gene is TRBV2, the J gene TRBJ2-3; D call uncertain. The CDR3 here is CASCMDRTDTQYF. The DNA for the CDR3 is TGTGCCAGCTGTATGGATCGCACAGATACGCAGTATTTT. The full variable domain, in which reference TRBV2 and TRBJ2-3 provide the parts outside the CDR3, is EPEVTQTPSHQVTQMGQEVILRCVPISNHLYFYWYRQILGQKVEFLVSFYNNEISEKSEIFDDQFSVERPDGSNFTLKIRSTKLEDSAMYFCASCMDRTDTQYFGPGTRLTVL.